This entry describes one T cell receptor (beta chain). As yet, its antigen is unknown. The CDR3 spans 14 residues. V was clipped by 4 bases and J by 6 bases, with 14 bases between them. Germline-derived CDR1 and CDR2 are SGHKS and YYEKEE (reference sequence). Sequencing libraries made from TCR beta cDNA carried unique molecular identifiers. TCRdb analysed the PCR reads with MiXCR anew, one entry per CDR3 protein. Altogether some 890,000 distinct CDR3 sequences are present, about 53% being singletons, with the ten largest covering over 4%. The sample originates from a study of post-analysis software for immune sequencing data. Study-wide findings and caveats: Included in a set of a handful of TRBV segments more frequent in patients than controls were TRBV5-6, TRBV5-1 and TRBV20-1.

V is TRBV5-5 and J is TRBJ2-1, with D perhaps TRBD2 (6 bases). The TCR originated in a girl under 18 with multiple sclerosis. The sequencing input was blood. The CDR3 spells CASSGGAGRNEQFF. The CDR3 region has the DNA TGTGCCAGCAGCGGCGGGGCAGGGCGCAATGAGCAGTTCTTC. Full variable domain (outside the CDR3, taken from reference TRBV5-5 and TRBJ2-1): DAGVTQSPTHLIKTRGQQVTLRCSPISGHKSVSWYQQVLGQGPQFIFQYYEKEERGRGNFPDRFSARQFPNYSSELNVNALLLGDSALYLCASSGGAGRNEQFFGPGTRLTVL.